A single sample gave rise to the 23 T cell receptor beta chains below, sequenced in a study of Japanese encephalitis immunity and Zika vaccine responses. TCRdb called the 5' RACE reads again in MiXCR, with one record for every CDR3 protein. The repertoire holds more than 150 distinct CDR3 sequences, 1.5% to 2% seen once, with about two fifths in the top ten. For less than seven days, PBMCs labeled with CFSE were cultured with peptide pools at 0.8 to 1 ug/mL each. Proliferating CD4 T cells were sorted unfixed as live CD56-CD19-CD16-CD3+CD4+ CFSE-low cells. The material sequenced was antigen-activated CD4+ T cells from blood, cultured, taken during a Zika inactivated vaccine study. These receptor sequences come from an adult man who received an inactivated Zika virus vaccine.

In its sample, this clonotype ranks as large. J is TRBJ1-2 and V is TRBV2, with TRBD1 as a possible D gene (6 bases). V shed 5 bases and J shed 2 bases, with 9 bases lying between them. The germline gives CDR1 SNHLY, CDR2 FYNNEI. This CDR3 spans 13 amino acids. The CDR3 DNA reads TGTGCCAGCAGTAACGACAGGAACTATGGCTACACCTTC. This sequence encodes CASSNDRNYGYTF.

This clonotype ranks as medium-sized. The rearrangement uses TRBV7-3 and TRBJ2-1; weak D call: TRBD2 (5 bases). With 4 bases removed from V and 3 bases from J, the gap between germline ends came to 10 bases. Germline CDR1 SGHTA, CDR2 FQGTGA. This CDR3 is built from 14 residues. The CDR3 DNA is TGTGCCAGCAGCTCCGCCGCGGGCTACAATGAGCAGTTCTTC. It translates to CASSSAAGYNEQFF.

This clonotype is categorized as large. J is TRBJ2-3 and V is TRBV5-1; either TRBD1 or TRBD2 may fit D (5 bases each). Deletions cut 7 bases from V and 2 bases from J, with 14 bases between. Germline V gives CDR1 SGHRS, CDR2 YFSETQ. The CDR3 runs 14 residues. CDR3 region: CASYSPGTTDTQYF. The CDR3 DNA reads TGCGCCAGCTATTCTCCGGGGACCACAGATACGCAGTATTTT.

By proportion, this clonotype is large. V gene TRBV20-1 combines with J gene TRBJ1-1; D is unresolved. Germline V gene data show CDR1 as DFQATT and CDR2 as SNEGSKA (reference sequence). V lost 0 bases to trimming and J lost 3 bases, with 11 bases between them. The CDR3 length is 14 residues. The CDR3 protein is CSARDSGWDTEAFF. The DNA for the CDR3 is TGCAGTGCTAGAGATTCGGGGTGGGACACTGAAGCTTTCTTT.

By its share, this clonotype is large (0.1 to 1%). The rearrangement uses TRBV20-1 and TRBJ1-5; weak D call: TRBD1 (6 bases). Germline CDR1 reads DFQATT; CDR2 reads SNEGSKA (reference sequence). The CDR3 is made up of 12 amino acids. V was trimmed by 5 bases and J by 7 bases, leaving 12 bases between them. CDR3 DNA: TGCAGTGCTTCCTCAGGGGTGCAGCCCCAGCATTTT. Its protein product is CSASSGVQPQHF.

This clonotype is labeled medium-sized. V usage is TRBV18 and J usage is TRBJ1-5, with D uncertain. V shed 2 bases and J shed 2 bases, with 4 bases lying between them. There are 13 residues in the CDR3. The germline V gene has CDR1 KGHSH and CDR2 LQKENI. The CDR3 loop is CASSPGGNQPQHF. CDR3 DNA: TGTGCCAGCTCACCAGGGGGCAATCAGCCCCAGCATTTT.

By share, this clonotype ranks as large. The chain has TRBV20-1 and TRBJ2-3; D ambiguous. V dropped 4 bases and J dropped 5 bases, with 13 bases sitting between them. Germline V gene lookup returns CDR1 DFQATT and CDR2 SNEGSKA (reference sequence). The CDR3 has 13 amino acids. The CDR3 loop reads CSANGLRQDTQYF. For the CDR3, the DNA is TGCAGTGCTAACGGTCTCCGGCAAGATACGCAGTATTTT.

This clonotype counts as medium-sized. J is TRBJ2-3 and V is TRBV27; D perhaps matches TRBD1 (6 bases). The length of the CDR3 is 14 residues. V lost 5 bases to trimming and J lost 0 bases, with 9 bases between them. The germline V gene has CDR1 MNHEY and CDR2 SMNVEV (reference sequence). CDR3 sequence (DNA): TGTGCCAGCAGTCTGGACAGAAGCACAGATACGCAGTATTTT. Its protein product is CASSLDRSTDTQYF.

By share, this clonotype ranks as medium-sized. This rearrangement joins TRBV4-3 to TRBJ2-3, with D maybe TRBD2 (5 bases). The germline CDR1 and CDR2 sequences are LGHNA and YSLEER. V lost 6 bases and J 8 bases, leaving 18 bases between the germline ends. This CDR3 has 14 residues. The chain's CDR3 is CASSLSGDQVTQYF. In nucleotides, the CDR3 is TGCGCCAGCAGTTTGAGCGGAGACCAAGTTACGCAGTATTTT.

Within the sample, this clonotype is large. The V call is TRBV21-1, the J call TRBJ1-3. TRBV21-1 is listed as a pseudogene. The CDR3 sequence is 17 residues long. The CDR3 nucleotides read TGTGCCAGCAGCTCCACCAGGTGGAGGAGAGCTGGAAACACCATATATTTT. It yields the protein CASSSTRWRRAGNTIYF.

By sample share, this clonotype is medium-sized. CDR3 sequence reads: CASRVERVAGELFF. In nucleotides, the CDR3 is TGTGCCAGCAGGGTTGAGAGGGTAGCCGGGGAGCTGTTTTTT. The chain combines TRBV6-6 with TRBJ2-2, with a possible D match to TRBD2 (5 bases). The germline V and J ends were trimmed by 6 bases and 6 bases, with 14 bases remaining between them. CDR1 is MNHNY, CDR2 SVGAGI, per germline (reference sequence). This CDR3 has 14 residues.

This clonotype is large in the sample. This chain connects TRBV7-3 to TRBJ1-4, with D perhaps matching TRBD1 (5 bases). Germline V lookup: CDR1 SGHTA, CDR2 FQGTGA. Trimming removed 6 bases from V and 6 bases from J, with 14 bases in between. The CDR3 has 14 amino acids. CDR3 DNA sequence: TGTGCCAGCAGAAGTCAGGGAGGGCATGAAAAACTGTTTTTT. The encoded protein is CASRSQGGHEKLFF. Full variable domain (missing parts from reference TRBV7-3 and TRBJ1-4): GAGVSQTPSNKVTEKGKYVELRCDPISGHTALYWYRQSLGQGPEFLIYFQGTGAADDSGLPNDRFFAVRPEGSVSTLKIQRTERGDSAVYLCASRSQGGHEKLFFGSGTQLSVL.

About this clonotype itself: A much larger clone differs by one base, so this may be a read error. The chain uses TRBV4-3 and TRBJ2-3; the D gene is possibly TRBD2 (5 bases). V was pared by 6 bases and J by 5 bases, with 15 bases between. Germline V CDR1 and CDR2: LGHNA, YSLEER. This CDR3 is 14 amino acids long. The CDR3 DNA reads TGCGCCAGCAGTTTGAGCGGAGACCAAGATACGCAGTATTTT. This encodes CASSLSGDQDTQYF.

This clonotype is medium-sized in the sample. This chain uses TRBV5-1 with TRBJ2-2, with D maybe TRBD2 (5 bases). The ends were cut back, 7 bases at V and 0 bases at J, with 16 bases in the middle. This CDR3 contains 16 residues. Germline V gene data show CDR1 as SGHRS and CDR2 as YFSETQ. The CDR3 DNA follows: TGCGCCAGCGAGAGGTGGGGAGCACCGAACACCGGGGAGCTGTTTTTT. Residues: CASERWGAPNTGELFF. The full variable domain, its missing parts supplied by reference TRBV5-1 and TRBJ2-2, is KAGVTQTPRYLIKTRGQQVTLSCSPISGHRSVSWYQQTPGQGLQFLFEYFSETQRNKGNFPGRFSGRQFSNSRSEMNVSTLELGDSALYLCASERWGAPNTGELFFGEGSRLTVL.

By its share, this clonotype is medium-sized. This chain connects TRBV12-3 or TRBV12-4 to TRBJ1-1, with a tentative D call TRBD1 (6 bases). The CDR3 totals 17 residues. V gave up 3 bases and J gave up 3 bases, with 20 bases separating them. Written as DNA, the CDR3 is TGTGCCAGCAGTTTGGTCGGGGGGCGCGATGCCCACACTGAAGCTTTCTTT. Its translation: CASSLVGGRDAHTEAFF.

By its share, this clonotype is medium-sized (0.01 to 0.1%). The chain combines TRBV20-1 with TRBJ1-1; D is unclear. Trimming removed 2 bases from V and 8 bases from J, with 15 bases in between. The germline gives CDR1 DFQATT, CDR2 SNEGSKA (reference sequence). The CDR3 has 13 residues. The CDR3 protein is CSARQTADLEAFF. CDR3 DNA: TGCAGTGCTAGACAGACGGCGGACTTGGAAGCTTTCTTT.

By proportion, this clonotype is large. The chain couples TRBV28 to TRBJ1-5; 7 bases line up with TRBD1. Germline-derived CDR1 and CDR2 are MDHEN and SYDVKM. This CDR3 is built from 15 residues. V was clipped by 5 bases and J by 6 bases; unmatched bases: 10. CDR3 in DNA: TGTGCCAGCAGTCCCAGACAGGGAATGGGTCAGCCCCAGCATTTT. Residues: CASSPRQGMGQPQHF.

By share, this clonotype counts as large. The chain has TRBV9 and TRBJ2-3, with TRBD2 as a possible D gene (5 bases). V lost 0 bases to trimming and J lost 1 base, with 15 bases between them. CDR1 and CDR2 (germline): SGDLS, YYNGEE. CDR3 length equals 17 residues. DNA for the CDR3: TGTGCCAGCAGCGTAGTCGTCAGTGTGGGAGGCACAGATACGCAGTATTTT. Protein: CASSVVVSVGGTDTQYF.

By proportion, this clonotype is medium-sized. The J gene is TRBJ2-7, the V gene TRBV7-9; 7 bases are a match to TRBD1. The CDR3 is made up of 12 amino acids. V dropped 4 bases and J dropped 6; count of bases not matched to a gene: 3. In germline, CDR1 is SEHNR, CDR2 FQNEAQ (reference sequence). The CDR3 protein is CASSSPGGEQYF. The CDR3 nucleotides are TGTGCCAGCAGCTCCCCAGGGGGCGAGCAGTACTTC.

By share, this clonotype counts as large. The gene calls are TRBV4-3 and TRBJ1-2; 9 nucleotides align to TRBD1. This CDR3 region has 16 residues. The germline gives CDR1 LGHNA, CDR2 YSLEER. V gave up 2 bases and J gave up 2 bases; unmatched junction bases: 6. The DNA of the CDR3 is TGCGCCAGCAGCCAAATAGCCGGGACAGGGAACTATGGCTACACCTTC. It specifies CASSQIAGTGNYGYTF.

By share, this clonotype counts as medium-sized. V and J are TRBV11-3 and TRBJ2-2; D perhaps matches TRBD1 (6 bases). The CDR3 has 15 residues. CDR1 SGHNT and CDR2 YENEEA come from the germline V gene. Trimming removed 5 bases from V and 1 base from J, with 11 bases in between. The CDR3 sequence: CASSPRGQNTGELFF. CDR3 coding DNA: TGTGCCAGCAGCCCCCGGGGACAGAACACCGGGGAGCTGTTTTTT.

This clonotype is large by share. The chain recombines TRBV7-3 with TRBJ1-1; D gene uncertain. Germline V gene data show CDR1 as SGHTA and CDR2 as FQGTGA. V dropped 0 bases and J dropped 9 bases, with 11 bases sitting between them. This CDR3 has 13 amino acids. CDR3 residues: CASSLTDGVQAFF. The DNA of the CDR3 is TGTGCCAGCAGCTTAACCGACGGGGTTCAAGCTTTCTTT.

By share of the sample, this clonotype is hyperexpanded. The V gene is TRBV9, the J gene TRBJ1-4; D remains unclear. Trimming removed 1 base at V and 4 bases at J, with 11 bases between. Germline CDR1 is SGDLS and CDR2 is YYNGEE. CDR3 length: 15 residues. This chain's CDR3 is CASSVTSSYNEKLFF. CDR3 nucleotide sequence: TGTGCCAGCAGCGTAACCTCGTCCTATAATGAAAAACTGTTTTTT.